The 21 T cell receptor beta chains given below trace back to one sample, sequenced in a study of blood T cells in healthy people across ages. The second PCR ran roughly 7 to 12 cycles with a sample-barcoded 5' primer and J-beta primers. TCRdb reanalysed the 5' RACE reads using MiXCR and keeps one entry per CDR3 protein. This table has fewer than 800,000 distinct CDR3 sequences, about 32% appearing once. Sequencing input: blood. These receptors were collected from an elderly woman in good health.

This clonotype was observed a handful of times. CDR3 sequence reads: CASSEFGESRNGYTF. CDR3 DNA sequence: TGTGCCAGCAGTGAATTCGGAGAGAGCAGGAATGGCTACACCTTC. This chain uses TRBV25-1 with TRBJ1-2, with D unclear. The CDR3 loop spans 15 amino acids. Trimming left V 1 base short and J 6 bases short, with 15 bases between. Germline-derived CDR1 and CDR2 are MGHDK and SYGVNS.

The rearrangement links TRBV9 to TRBJ2-3; either TRBD1 or TRBD2 may supply D (5 bases each). Germline assignment: CDR1 SGDLS and CDR2 YYNGEE. This CDR3 has 14 residues. The V and J ends lost 4 bases and 4 bases respectively, with 13 bases between them. CDR3 bases: TGTGCCAGCAGCTTCGGGACCACGCCAGATACGCAGTATTTT. Its protein is CASSFGTTPDTQYF.

This clonotype was counted only a few times. The chain uses TRBV29-1 and TRBJ2-2, with 10 bases that match TRBD2. With V trimmed by 8 bases and J by 7 bases, 7 bases remained unmatched. The CDR3 sequence is 13 residues long. Germline values: CDR1 SQVTM, CDR2 ANQGSEA. CDR3 coding DNA: TGCAGCTATAGCGGGGGGTATGTCGGGGAGCTGTTTTTT. This gives the protein CSYSGGYVGELFF.

V gene TRBV4-1 combines with J gene TRBJ1-5, with 10 bases aligning to TRBD1. Germline V CDR1 and CDR2: MGHRA, YSYEKL. Unmatched junction bases numbered 3, after V lost 3 bases and J lost 1 base. This CDR3 has 16 residues. The CDR3 sequence: CASSQMGQGSNQPQHF. DNA for the CDR3: TGCGCCAGCAGCCAGATGGGACAGGGGAGCAATCAGCCCCAGCATTTT.

This clonotype was counted at least ten times. This chain connects TRBV20-1 to TRBJ2-1; D perhaps matches TRBD2 (6 bases). V shed 1 base and J shed 1 base, with 14 bases lying between them. Germline CDR1 and CDR2: DFQATT and SNEGSKA (reference sequence). This CDR3 contains 16 residues. The DNA for the CDR3 is TGCAGTGCTAGAGTCAGGGAGCGGGCATCCTACAATGAGCAGTTCTTC. It specifies CSARVRERASYNEQFF.

This clonotype has at least ten counts. The V and J genes are TRBV5-1 and TRBJ2-1; 8 bases are shared with TRBD2. V gave up 0 bases and J gave up 2 bases; unmatched junction bases: 4. Germline CDR1 reads SGHRS; CDR2 reads YFSETQ. This CDR3 spans 16 amino acids. This CDR3 reads CASSLEYGGAYNEQFF. DNA for the CDR3: TGCGCCAGCAGCTTGGAATACGGGGGGGCCTACAATGAGCAGTTCTTC.

Many counts were recorded for this clonotype. A read error may be the cause here, since a much bigger clone is one base away. J is TRBJ2-5 and V is TRBV20-1, with TRBD2 matching 10 bases. This CDR3 has 13 residues. Germline-derived CDR1 and CDR2 are DFQATT and SNEGSKA (reference sequence). The CDR3 loop reads CSSSGGFYNEQYF. The CDR3 DNA is TGCAGTTCTAGCGGGGGATTCTACAATGAGCAGTACTTC.

This chain connects TRBV25-1 to TRBJ1-2; D gene uncertain. With 5 bases removed from V and 3 bases from J, the gap between germline ends came to 19 bases. Per germline, CDR1 MGHDK and CDR2 SYGVNS. The CDR3 runs to 16 residues. The DNA of the CDR3 is TGTGCCAGCAGTCCAAGTACCTTACAAGGAGACTATGGCTACACCTTC. It translates to CASSPSTLQGDYGYTF.

This clonotype has more than one count but fewer than ten. This chain uses TRBV20-1 with TRBJ1-1, with a tentative D call TRBD1 (5 bases). Germline V lookup: CDR1 DFQATT, CDR2 SNEGSKA (reference sequence). V gave up 0 bases and J gave up 8 bases, with 16 bases separating them. The CDR3 length is 14 residues. The CDR3 DNA follows: TGCAGTGCTAGAGATGTTGTCAGGGACCGGGAAGCTTTCTTT. Translating gives CSARDVVRDREAFF.

This clonotype has a single count. This chain joins TRBV6-5 and TRBJ1-2; 8 nucleotides match TRBD1. The CDR3 length is 15 residues. Germline trimming cut 5 bases from V and 4 bases from J; bases unmatched to any gene: 9. Germline V gene lookup returns CDR1 MNHEY and CDR2 SVGAGI. The CDR3 protein is CASSLRDRTTYGYTF. CDR3 DNA sequence: TGTGCCAGCAGTCTCAGGGACAGGACCACCTATGGCTACACCTTC.

This clonotype showed up just a few times. The chain links TRBV6-6 to TRBJ1-6; D unresolved. Trimming pared 2 bases from V and 7 bases from J, leaving 9 bases between. Germline CDR1 reads MNHNY; CDR2 reads SVGAGI (reference sequence). This CDR3 region has 14 residues. The CDR3: CASSYNPGNSPLHF. Here the CDR3 DNA reads TGTGCCAGCAGTTACAACCCCGGCAATTCACCCCTCCACTTT.

The rearrangement uses TRBV6-1 and TRBJ2-7; D is undetermined. The CDR3 is 16 residues long. CDR1 and CDR2 from the germline V gene are MNHNS and SASEGT. Trimming removed 4 bases from V and 4 bases from J, with 20 bases in between. The CDR3 DNA follows: TGTGCCAGCAGTGGGCAGCCTAGGGCAGCTGCGTACGAGCAGTACTTC. It encodes CASSGQPRAAAYEQYF.

The chain has TRBV7-9 and TRBJ2-5; 12 nucleotides agree with TRBD2. V shed 7 bases, J shed 0 bases, and the junction held 3 bases outside the gene matches. Germline assignment: CDR1 SEHNR and CDR2 FQNEAQ (reference sequence). This CDR3 spans 15 amino acids. This chain's CDR3 is CASTGLAGHQETQYF. CDR3 coding DNA: TGTGCCAGCACCGGACTAGCGGGGCACCAAGAGACCCAGTACTTC.

Points on this clonotype: Germline and junction disagree at one end, which may indicate a read error. The chain links TRBV5-4 to TRBJ2-7, with 10 bases that match TRBD1. The tail of the sequence fits TRBJ2-5 better, so the J call may be wrong. The CDR3 contains 14 residues. Germline V gene sequence: CDR1 SGHNT, CDR2 YYREEE (reference sequence). The CDR3 loop reads CANSSTGGGETQYF. As DNA, the CDR3 is TGCGCCAACAGTTCGACAGGGGGCGGAGAGACCCAGTACTTC.

This clonotype showed up just once. A much larger clone lies a single base off, so this may be a read error. The chain carries TRBV20-1 and TRBJ2-1; 8 nucleotides match TRBD1. The germline gives CDR1 DFQATT, CDR2 SNEGSKA (reference sequence). The CDR3 has 13 amino acids. CDR3 region: CSHLGQGGNEQFF. In DNA, the CDR3 is TGCAGCCACCTCGGACAGGGTGGGAATGAGCAGTTCTTC.

This clonotype came up many times. The chain is built from TRBV12-3 or TRBV12-4 and TRBJ2-2; D is unresolved. This CDR3 contains 14 residues. Trimming cost V 2 bases and J 6 bases, with 10 bases left between them. In DNA form, the CDR3 reads TGTGCCAGCAGTTTATCGGGTGGTGCCGGGGAGCTGTTTTTT. It is translated as CASSLSGGAGELFF.

This clonotype came up many times. The chain couples TRBV5-4 to TRBJ2-7, with no clear D. The V end lost 4 bases, the J end lost 6 bases, and 11 bases lay between the germline ends. The V gene's germline CDR1 is SGHNT and CDR2 YYREEE (reference sequence). CDR3 length: 12 residues. CDR3 region: CASSERVGEQYF. In DNA form, the CDR3 reads TGTGCCAGCAGCGAAAGGGTGGGCGAGCAGTACTTC.

This clonotype appeared many times. The DNA of the CDR3 is TGTGCCAGCAGCCGCAACAGGGGGACAGGTACAGATACGCAGTATTTT. Residues: CASSRNRGTGTDTQYF. This chain links TRBV9 with TRBJ2-3, with TRBD1 matching 8 bases. The CDR3 consists of 16 residues. V shed 4 bases, J shed 3 bases, and the junction held 10 bases outside the gene matches. CDR1 and CDR2 from the germline V gene are SGDLS and YYNGEE.

This clonotype was seen many times. The rearrangement links TRBV20-1 to TRBJ2-3; 8 bases match TRBD1. Germline CDR1 DFQATT, CDR2 SNEGSKA (reference sequence). This CDR3 has 16 residues. The V gene end was trimmed by 4 bases and the J gene end by 2 bases; junction bases not matched to a gene: 11. This CDR3 reads CSAKKPGQVTTDTQYF. As DNA, the CDR3 is TGCAGTGCTAAGAAACCGGGACAGGTGACCACAGATACGCAGTATTTT.

Notes on this clonotype: A much larger clone sits a single nucleotide away, making a read error possible. This chain joins TRBV5-4 and TRBJ2-3, with 10 bases that match TRBD1. The CDR3 totals 15 residues. CDR1 is SGHNT, CDR2 YYREEE, per germline (reference sequence). The CDR3, as DNA: TGTACCAGCAGCTTGGGGACAGGGGCCACAGATACGCAGTATTTT. It translates to CTSSLGTGATDTQYF. The variable domain in full, completed from reference TRBV5-4 and TRBJ2-3, reads ETGVTQSPTHLIKTRGQQVTLRCSSQSGHNTVSWYQQALGQGPQFIFQYYREEENGRGNFPPRFSGLQFPNYSSELNVNALELDDSALYLCTSSLGTGATDTQYFGPGTRLTVL.

V and J are TRBV6-5 and TRBJ2-7; D might be TRBD2 (6 bases). V shed 8 bases and J shed 1 base, with 15 bases lying between them. The CDR3 extends over 14 amino acids. In germline, CDR1 is MNHEY, CDR2 SVGAGI. The DNA of the CDR3 is TGTGCCAGCCGGGGGAGCGGAGCTTCCTACGAGCAGTACTTC. As protein: CASRGSGASYEQYF.